These 4 T cell receptor beta chains were sequenced from one sample in a study of blood T cell repertoires in COVID-19. Assay: immunoSEQ multiplex PCR; the TCRdb copy retains only in-frame clones and omits some. Of fewer than 250,000 clones in the sample, about 87% were seen once. The specimen was PBMCs or T cells enriched from blood (not recorded which). These receptors all stem from a woman aged 30 to 39 with acute COVID-19.

This rearrangement joins TRBV30 to TRBJ1-6; the D is unclear. Germline assignment: CDR1 GTSNPN and CDR2 SVGIG (reference sequence). The CDR3 is 13 amino acids. Trimming took 4 bases from V and 7 from J, leaving 11 bases between them. CDR3 amino acids: CAWKDAGNSPLHF. The CDR3 region has the DNA TGTGCCTGGAAGGACGCGGGAAATTCACCCCTCCACTTT.

This chain connects TRBV4-3 to TRBJ2-7, with TRBD2 matching 9 bases. The CDR3 loop spans 17 amino acids. With 4 bases clipped from V and 5 bases from J, the junction kept 15 bases outside the gene matches. CDR1 is LGHNA and CDR2 is YSLEER in the germline V gene. This chain's CDR3 is CASSRVAGGPRVDEQYF. The CDR3 coding sequence is TGCGCCAGCAGCCGAGTGGCGGGGGGGCCAAGAGTCGACGAGCAGTACTTC.

This clone was counted between two and nine times. The CDR3 nucleotides are TGTGCCAGCAGCTCGGGACAAAACTACGAGCAGTACTTC. It translates to CASSSGQNYEQYF. The chain links TRBV11-2 to TRBJ2-7; TRBD1 might be the D (6 bases). Trimming shortened V by 4 bases and J by 3 bases, and 10 bases separated the two germline ends. Per the germline V gene, CDR1 is SGHAT and CDR2 is FQNNGV. The CDR3 runs 13 residues.

V is TRBV4-3 and J is TRBJ1-6; 7 bases map to TRBD1. CDR1 LGHNA and CDR2 YSLEER come from the germline V gene. The CDR3 consists of 16 residues. Unmatched junction bases numbered 7, after V lost 0 bases and J lost 8 bases. The CDR3 DNA is TGCGCCAGCAGCCAAGATAGGGCACAGGGGTATTCACCCCTCCACTTT. Protein sequence: CASSQDRAQGYSPLHF.